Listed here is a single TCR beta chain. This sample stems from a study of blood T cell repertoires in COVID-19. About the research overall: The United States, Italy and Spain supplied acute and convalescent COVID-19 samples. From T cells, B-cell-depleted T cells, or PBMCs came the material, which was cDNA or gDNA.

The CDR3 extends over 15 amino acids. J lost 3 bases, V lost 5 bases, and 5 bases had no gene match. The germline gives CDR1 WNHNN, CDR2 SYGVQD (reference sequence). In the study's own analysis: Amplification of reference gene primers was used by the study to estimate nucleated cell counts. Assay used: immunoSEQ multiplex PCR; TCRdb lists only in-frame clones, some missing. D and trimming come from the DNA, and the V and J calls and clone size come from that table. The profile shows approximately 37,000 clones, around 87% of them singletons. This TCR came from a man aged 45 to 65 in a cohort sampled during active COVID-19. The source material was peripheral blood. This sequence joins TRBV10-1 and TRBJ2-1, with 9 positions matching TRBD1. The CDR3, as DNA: TGCGCCAGCAGTCGGGGGACAGGGCACTACAATGAGCAGTTCTTC. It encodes CASSRGTGHYNEQFF.